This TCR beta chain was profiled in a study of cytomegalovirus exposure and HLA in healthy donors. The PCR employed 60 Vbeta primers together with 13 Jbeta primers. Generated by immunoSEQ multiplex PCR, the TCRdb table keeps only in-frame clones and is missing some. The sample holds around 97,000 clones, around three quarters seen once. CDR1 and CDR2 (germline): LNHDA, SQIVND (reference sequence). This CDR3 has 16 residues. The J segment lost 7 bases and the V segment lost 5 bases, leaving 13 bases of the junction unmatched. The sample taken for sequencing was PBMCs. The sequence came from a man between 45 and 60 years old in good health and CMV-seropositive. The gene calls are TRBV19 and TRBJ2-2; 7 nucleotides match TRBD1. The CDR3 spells CASSPRGQPANGELFF. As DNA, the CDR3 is TGTGCCAGTAGTCCCAGGGGACAGCCAGCTAACGGGGAGCTGTTTTTT.